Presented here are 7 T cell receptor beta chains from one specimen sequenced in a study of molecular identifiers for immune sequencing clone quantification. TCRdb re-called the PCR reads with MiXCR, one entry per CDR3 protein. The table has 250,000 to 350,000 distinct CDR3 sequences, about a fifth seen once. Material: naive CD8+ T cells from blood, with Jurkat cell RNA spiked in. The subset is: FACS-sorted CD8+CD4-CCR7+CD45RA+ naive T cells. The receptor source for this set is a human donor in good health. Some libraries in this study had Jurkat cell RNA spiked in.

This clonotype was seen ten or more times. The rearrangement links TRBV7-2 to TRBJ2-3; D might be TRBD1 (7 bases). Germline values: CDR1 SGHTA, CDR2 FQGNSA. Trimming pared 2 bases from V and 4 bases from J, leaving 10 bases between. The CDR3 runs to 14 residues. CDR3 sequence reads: CASSLIRGADTQYF. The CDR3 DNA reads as TGTGCCAGCAGCTTAATCAGGGGGGCAGATACGCAGTATTTT.

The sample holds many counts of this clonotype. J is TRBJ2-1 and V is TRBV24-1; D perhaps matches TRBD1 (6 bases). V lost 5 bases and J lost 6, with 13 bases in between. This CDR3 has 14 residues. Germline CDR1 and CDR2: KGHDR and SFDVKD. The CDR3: CATSGKGQTNEQFF. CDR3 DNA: TGTGCCACCAGTGGTAAAGGACAGACCAATGAGCAGTTCTTC.

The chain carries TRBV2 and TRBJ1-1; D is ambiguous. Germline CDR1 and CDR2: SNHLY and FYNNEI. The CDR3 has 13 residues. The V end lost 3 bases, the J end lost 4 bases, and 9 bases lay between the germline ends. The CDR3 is CASSDRHSTEAFF. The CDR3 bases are TGTGCCAGCAGTGACAGGCACAGCACTGAAGCTTTCTTT.

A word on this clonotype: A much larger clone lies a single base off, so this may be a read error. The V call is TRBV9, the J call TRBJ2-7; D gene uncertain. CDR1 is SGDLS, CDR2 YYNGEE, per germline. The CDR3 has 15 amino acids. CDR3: CTSSPHSEPEDEQYF. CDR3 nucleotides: TGTACCAGCAGCCCTCACTCGGAGCCCGAGGACGAGCAGTACTTC.

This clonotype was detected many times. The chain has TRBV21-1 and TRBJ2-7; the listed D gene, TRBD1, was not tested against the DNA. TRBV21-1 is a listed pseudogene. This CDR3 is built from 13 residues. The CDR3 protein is CASRDCPNYEQYF. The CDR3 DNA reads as TGTGCCAGCAGGGACTGCCCCAACTACGAGCAGTACTTC.

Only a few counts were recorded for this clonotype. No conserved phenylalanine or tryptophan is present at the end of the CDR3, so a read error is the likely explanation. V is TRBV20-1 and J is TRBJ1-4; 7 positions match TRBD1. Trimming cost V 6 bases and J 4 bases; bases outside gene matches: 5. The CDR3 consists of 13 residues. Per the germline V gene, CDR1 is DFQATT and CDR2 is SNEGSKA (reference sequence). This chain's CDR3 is CSAAGQYNEKLFI. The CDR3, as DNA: TGCAGTGCGGCGGGACAGTATAATGAAAAACTGTTTATT.

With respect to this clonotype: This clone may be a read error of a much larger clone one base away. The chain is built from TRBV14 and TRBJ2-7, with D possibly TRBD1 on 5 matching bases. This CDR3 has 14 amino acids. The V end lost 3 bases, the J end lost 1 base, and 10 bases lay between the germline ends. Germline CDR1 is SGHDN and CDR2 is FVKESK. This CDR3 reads CASSHRVISYEQYF. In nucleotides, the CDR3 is TGTGCCAGCAGCCACAGGGTTATTTCCTACGAGCAGTACTTC.